These T cell receptor beta chains were read from a single sample in a study of blood T cell repertoires in COVID-19. Sequencing was performed with immunoSEQ multiplex PCR; in TCRdb, only in-frame clones are kept and a portion is missing. The sample lists over 200,000 clones, around four fifths occurring once. Sequencing was performed on peripheral blood. These receptors were collected from an elderly man with acute or convalescent COVID-19. The CDR3 runs from the conserved cysteine through the conserved F or W. D genes are given only for firm matches. Part of the rows lack a size; the others show once, few, many or a class for expanded clones.

TRBJ1-1,TRBV6-5,once,-,CASSYSSGSYTEAFF,TGTGCCAGCAGTTACTCGTCGGGGTCATACACTGAAGCTTTCTTT
TRBJ1-6,TRBV2,-,-,CASSERTPNSPLHF,TGTGCCAGCAGTGAGCGGACACCTAATTCACCCCTCCACTTT
TRBJ1-5,TRBV6-1,once,-,CASSEPGGFQPQHF,TGTGCCAGCAGTGAACCGGGGGGGTTTCAGCCCCAGCATTTT
TRBJ2-2,TRBV29-1,-,TRBD1,CSVEDRRGRITGELFF,TGCAGCGTTGAAGATCGCAGGGGGCGGATCACCGGGGAGCTGTTTTTT
TRBJ2-1,TRBV30,few,-,CAWSSRNNEQFF,TGTGCCTGGAGTAGCAGGAACAATGAGCAGTTCTTC
TRBJ2-1,TRBV4-1,-,TRBD2,CASSQDGLAGTAYNEQFF,TGCGCCAGCAGCCAAGATGGACTAGCGGGGACGGCCTACAATGAGCAGTTCTTC
TRBJ1-6,TRBV7-2,-,TRBD1,CASSAGTEDSPLHF,TGTGCCAGCAGCGCCGGGACAGAAGATTCACCCCTCCACTTT
TRBJ1-2,TRBV19,-,-,CASSMEGYYGYTF,TGTGCCAGTAGTATGGAGGGGTATTATGGCTACACCTTC
TRBJ1-2,TRBV30,-,TRBD1,CAWSGQGVYGYTF,TGTGCCTGGAGTGGACAGGGTGTATATGGCTACACCTTC
TRBJ1-2,TRBV4-1,-,-,CASSYPGRGLTFGGYTF,TGCGCCAGCAGCTACCCGGGTAGGGGCTTAACCTTCGGTGGCTACACCTTC
TRBJ2-1,TRBV19,-,TRBD2,CASRTVAGTSGSVGEQFF,TGTGCCAGTAGGACCGTGGCTGGGACTAGCGGGAGTGTGGGTGAGCAGTTCTTC
TRBJ2-3,TRBV5-1,-,-,CASSPQGPSTDTQYF,TGCGCCAGCAGCCCCCAGGGGCCTAGCACAGATACGCAGTATTTT
TRBJ2-5,TRBV5-1,-,-,CASSLAGSLMETQYF,TGCGCCAGCAGCTTGGCAGGCAGTTTAATGGAGACCCAGTACTTC
TRBJ1-4,TRBV2,-,TRBD1,CASSDTGTGTEKLFF,TGTGCCAGCAGTGATACCGGGACAGGCACCGAAAAACTGTTTTTT
TRBJ1-5,TRBV19,-,TRBD1,CASALEGARQPQHF,TGTGCCAGTGCTTTAGAGGGGGCTAGACAGCCCCAGCATTTT
TRBJ2-5,TRBV30,once,TRBD1,CAWSRDRGLIFQETQYF,TGTGCCTGGAGTCGTGACAGGGGGCTTATTTTCCAAGAGACCCAGTACTTC
TRBJ1-2,TRBV28,-,TRBD1,CASSLGGTGARGYTF,TGTGCCAGCAGTTTAGGGGGGACAGGGGCGCGGGGCTACACCTTC
TRBJ2-7,TRBV11-2,-,-,CASSLVDTFNYEQYF,TGTGCCAGCAGCTTAGTTGATACTTTCAACTACGAGCAGTACTTC
TRBJ1-3,TRBV6-6,-,-,CATVSTVGNTIYF,TGTGCCACCGTGTCCACGGTTGGAAACACCATATATTTT
TRBJ1-2,TRBV4-1,-,-,CASSPTGILSGYTF,TGCGCCAGCAGCCCCACGGGGATCTTATCTGGCTACACCTTC
TRBJ1-3,TRBV19,-,-,CASKSPDFGNTIYF,TGTGCCAGTAAAAGCCCAGACTTTGGAAACACCATATATTTT
TRBJ1-4,TRBV6-5,-,-,CASRGGQRTNEKLFF,TGTGCCAGCAGAGGCGGACAGAGGACTAATGAAAAACTGTTTTTT
TRBJ2-3,TRBV25-1,-,-,CASKVTATDTQYF,TGTGCCAGCAAGGTTACAGCCACAGATACGCAGTATTTT
TRBJ2-1,TRBV10-2,-,-,CANGGLSSYNEQFF,TGCGCCAACGGGGGACTCAGCTCCTACAATGAGCAGTTCTTC
TRBJ1-4,TRBV2,-,-,CASSPMGLSGEKLFF,TGTGCCAGCAGCCCAATGGGGCTCTCTGGTGAAAAACTGTTTTTT